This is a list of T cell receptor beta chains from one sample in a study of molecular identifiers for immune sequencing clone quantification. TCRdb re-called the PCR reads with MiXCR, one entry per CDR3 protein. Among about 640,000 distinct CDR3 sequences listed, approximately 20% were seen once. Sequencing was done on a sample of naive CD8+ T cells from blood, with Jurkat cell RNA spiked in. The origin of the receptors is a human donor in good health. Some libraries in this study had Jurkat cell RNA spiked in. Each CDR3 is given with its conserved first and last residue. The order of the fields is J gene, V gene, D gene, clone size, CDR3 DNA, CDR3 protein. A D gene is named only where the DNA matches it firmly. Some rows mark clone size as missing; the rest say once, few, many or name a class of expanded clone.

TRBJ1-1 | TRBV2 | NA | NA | TGTGCCAGCAGTCTTAAGGGAGATGGGACTGAAGCTTTCTTT | CASSLKGDGTEAFF
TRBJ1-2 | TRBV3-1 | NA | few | TGTGCCAGCAGCCAAGGAGGGGTGCGCTATGGCTACACCTTC | CASSQGGVRYGYTF
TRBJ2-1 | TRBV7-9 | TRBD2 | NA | TGTGCCAGCAGCCTGGGGGCTAGCGGGGAAAATGAGCAGTTCTTC | CASSLGASGENEQFF
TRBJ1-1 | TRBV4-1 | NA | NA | TGCGCCAGCAGCCAAGATAGAAACATGAACACTGAAGCTTTCTTT | CASSQDRNMNTEAFF
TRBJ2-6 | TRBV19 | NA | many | TGTGCCAGTAGTATCGGTACGAGAGCAGGGGCCAACGTCCTGACTTTC | CASSIGTRAGANVLTF
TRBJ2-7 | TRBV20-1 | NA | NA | TGCAGAGCTCAACGCCGAGGACCTTACCTACACTACGAGCAGTACTTC | CRAQRRGPYLHYEQYF
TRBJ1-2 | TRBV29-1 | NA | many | TGCAGCGTTGAAGATCCACCCTATGGCTACACCTTC | CSVEDPPYGYTF
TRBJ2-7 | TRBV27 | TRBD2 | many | TGTGCCAGCAGTTTAACCTCCACTAGCGGGCCCTACGAGCAGTACTTC | CASSLTSTSGPYEQYF
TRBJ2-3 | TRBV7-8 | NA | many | TGTGCCAGCACCGTGACGGGGGACGCGCAGTATTTT | CASTVTGDAQYF
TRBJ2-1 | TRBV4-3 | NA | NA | TGCGCCAGCAGCCAAGATGAGGGCCCGTACAATGAGCAGTTCTTC | CASSQDEGPYNEQFF
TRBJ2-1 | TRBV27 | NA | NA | TGTGCCAGCAGGGAGTTTGGGGCCTACAATGAGCAGTTCTTC | CASREFGAYNEQFF
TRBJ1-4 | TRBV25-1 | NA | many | TGTGCCAGCAGTGGGACAGATAAAGCAACTAATGAAAAACTGTTTTTT | CASSGTDKATNEKLFF
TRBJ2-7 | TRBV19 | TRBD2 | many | TGTGCCAGTAGTATAGCTCTAGCGGGGGGAACCTCCTACGAGCAGTACTTC | CASSIALAGGTSYEQYF
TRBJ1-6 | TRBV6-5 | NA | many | TGTGCCAGCAGTTACTCGATTCCCCAGCCGGGGATCACCTATTCACCCCTCCACTTT | CASSYSIPQPGITYSPLHF
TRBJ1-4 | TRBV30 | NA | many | TGTGCCTGGAGACAGGACTTTAATGAAAAACTGTTTTTT | CAWRQDFNEKLFF
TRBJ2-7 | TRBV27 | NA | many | TGTGCCAGCAGTTTTCGTAACTCGGCCCTCTACGAGCAGTACTTC | CASSFRNSALYEQYF
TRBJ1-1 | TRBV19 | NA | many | TGTGCCAGTAGTATTGCGGTGAACACTGAAGCTTTCTTT | CASSIAVNTEAFF
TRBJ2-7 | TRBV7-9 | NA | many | TGTGCCATCACCCCATTGGGGCTCGGGCCCTACGAGCAGTACTTC | CAITPLGLGPYEQYF
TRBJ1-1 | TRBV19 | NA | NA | TGTTCCAGCTCCCAGGGGATTGTTGAAGCTTTCTTT | CSSSQGIVEAFF
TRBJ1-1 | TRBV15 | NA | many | TGTGCCACCAGCAGAGATCGAAGTGTTGAAGCTTTCTTT | CATSRDRSVEAFF
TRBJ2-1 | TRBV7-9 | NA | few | TGTGCCAGCAGCTTAGTGAACCACAATGAGCAGTTCTTC | CASSLVNHNEQFF
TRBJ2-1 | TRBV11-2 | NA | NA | TGTGCCAGCAGCATAGCCAACTACAATGAGCAGTTCTTC | CASSIANYNEQFF
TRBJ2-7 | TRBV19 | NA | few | TGTGCCAGTAGCGACAGAGGGAACTACGAGCAGTACTTC | CASSDRGNYEQYF
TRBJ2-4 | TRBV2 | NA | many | TGTGCCAGCAGGGGGATTGGTGGTAGCCTGGACATTCAGTACTTC | CASRGIGGSLDIQYF
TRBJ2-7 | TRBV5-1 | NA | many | TGCGCCAGCAGCTTGGGGGACGACTACGAGCAGTACTTC | CASSLGDDYEQYF
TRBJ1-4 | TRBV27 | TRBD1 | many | TGTGCCAGCAGTCCGACAGGGACTACAACTAATGAAAAACTGTTTTTT | CASSPTGTTTNEKLFF
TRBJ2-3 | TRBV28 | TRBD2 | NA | TGTGCCAGCAGTTTCTTAGCGGGAGATCGGTTCACAGATACGCAGTATTTT | CASSFLAGDRFTDTQYF